Shown below are 10 T cell receptor beta chains from a single sample sequenced in a study of neurological immune-mediated disorders. TCRdb ran MiXCR on the 5' RACE reads and lists one entry per CDR3 protein. Counted here are about 87,000 distinct CDR3 sequences, 3% to 4.5% occurring once; the ten biggest clones make up 2.9%. The sequencing input was PBMCs. These receptors were collected from a woman aged 50 to 60 with multiple sclerosis.

This clonotype was seen repeatedly, ten times or more. The chain combines TRBV10-2 with TRBJ1-1, with TRBD1 identical over 9 bases. Trimming removed 8 bases from V and 4 bases from J; junction bases left unmatched: 5. Germline CDR1 and CDR2: WSHSY and SAAADI. This CDR3 spans 13 amino acids. The CDR3 DNA follows: TGCGCCAGCGGGGGACAGGGAGGCACTGAAGCTTTCTTT. It specifies CASGGQGGTEAFF.

The chain recombines TRBV2 with TRBJ2-3; 7 bases are a match to TRBD1. The V gene's germline CDR1 is SNHLY and CDR2 FYNNEI. This CDR3 is built from 15 residues. After removal of 5 bases from V and 3 bases from J, the junction contained 8 bases not matched to a gene. CDR3 amino acids: CASSRQGMGTDTQYF. CDR3 DNA sequence: TGTGCCAGCAGTAGACAGGGAATGGGAACAGATACGCAGTATTTT.

This clonotype was detected ten times or more. The chain couples TRBV24-1 to TRBJ1-2, with D possibly matching TRBD1 (5 bases). The CDR3 sequence is 13 residues long. The ends were cut back, 4 bases at V and 3 bases at J, with 8 bases in the middle. Germline assignment: CDR1 KGHDR and CDR2 SFDVKD. The CDR3 nucleotides read TGTGCCACCAGTGACCCGGGACACTATGGCTACACCTTC. Amino acid sequence: CATSDPGHYGYTF.

This clonotype was seen repeatedly, ten times or more. V and J are TRBV29-1 and TRBJ2-7, with D tentatively TRBD1 (5 bases). V was cut by 4 bases and J by 0 bases, with 13 bases left in between. Germline loops: CDR1 SQVTM, CDR2 ANQGSEA. The CDR3 has 14 amino acids. CDR3 amino acids: CSVANRSYSYEQYF. CDR3 DNA: TGCAGCGTTGCGAACAGGAGCTACTCCTACGAGCAGTACTTC.

This clonotype was picked up many times. V is TRBV5-1 and J is TRBJ2-1; D might be TRBD1 (5 bases). V was trimmed by 0 bases and J by 2 bases, leaving 15 bases between them. Germline values: CDR1 SGHRS, CDR2 YFSETQ. This CDR3 comprises 17 residues. DNA of the CDR3: TGCGCCAGCAGCTTGGTGTTGGGGCGGAACACCTACAATGAGCAGTTCTTC. It codes for CASSLVLGRNTYNEQFF.

This clonotype was seen a few times. This chain connects TRBV10-1 to TRBJ2-3; D possibly matches TRBD1 or TRBD2 (5 bases each). This CDR3 region has 16 residues. CDR1 and CDR2 from the germline V gene are WNHNN and SYGVQD (reference sequence). V was pared by 0 bases and J by 4 bases, with 14 bases between. The CDR3 is CASSESTLTGPDTQYF. The CDR3 DNA follows: TGCGCCAGCAGTGAGTCAACCCTTACGGGGCCAGATACGCAGTATTTT.

This clonotype was observed many times. The rearrangement joins TRBV9 to TRBJ2-2, with 7 bases matching TRBD1. The CDR3 is 16 residues long. Per the germline V gene, CDR1 is SGDLS and CDR2 is YYNGEE. The junction had 13 bases not matched to a gene; V was cut back by 4 bases and J by 7 bases. The CDR3 region has the DNA TGTGCCAGCAGCCCAGAGGGGGCCCAAGGGTTCGGGGAGCTGTTTTTT. As protein: CASSPEGAQGFGELFF.

This clonotype was counted at least ten times. This chain uses TRBV7-2 with TRBJ2-5, with 8 bases identical to TRBD2. The CDR3 is made up of 15 amino acids. J was trimmed by 1 base and V by 4 bases; bases with no gene match: 5. Per the germline V gene, CDR1 is SGHTA and CDR2 is FQGNSA. The chain's CDR3 is CASSSGGGIQETQYF. The CDR3 nucleotides are TGTGCCAGCAGCTCTGGCGGGGGGATCCAAGAGACCCAGTACTTC.

A note on this clonotype: One end of the junction fails to match germline, which may point to a read error. V is TRBV7-7 and J is TRBJ1-1; D not resolved. The CDR3 is made up of 13 amino acids. Germline CDR1 is SSHAT and CDR2 is FNYEAQ (reference sequence). The CDR3 nucleotides are TGTGCTAGCAGCCGAAGCTGGAACACTGAAGCTTTCTTT. It codes for CASSRSWNTEAFF.

This clonotype occurred many times. This chain connects TRBV12-3 or TRBV12-4 to TRBJ1-5; weak D call: TRBD1 (5 bases). Between the trimmed V and J ends, which lost 5 bases and 4 bases, there was a span of 12 bases. This CDR3 is 14 amino acids long. CDR3 nucleotide sequence: TGTGCCAGCAGTACGGGGGGACCAAATCAGCCCCAGCATTTT. This codes for CASSTGGPNQPQHF.